These 32 T cell receptor beta chains were all obtained from the same sample, sequenced in a study of T cells expressing NK-cell markers (dated by TCRdb to 2019 to 2021). The protocol used for the library was 5' RACE. The listed sequencing device is Illumina HiSeq 2000. Once TCRdb had reprocessed the reads, it stored one entry per CDR3 protein sequence and supplied no DNA. The table kept for this sample lists about 6,000 distinct CDR3 sequences. 50% to 75% of the sample goes to the ten largest clones. The sample consisted of blood T cells: a sorted CD56 or NKG2C T cell subset, CD4+ or CD8+ T cells, or bulk PBMC T cells (not recorded which). The source is a man younger than 30 in good health. Donor details come from another sample of the same person, matched by shared clones.

The chain has TRBV6-2 or TRBV6-3 and TRBJ2-1; TCRdb indicates TRBD1, and absent DNA this call remains unverified. The CDR3 covers 14 residues. Germline V gene data show CDR1 as MNHEY and CDR2 as SVGEGT. CDR3 sequence: CASSEQGDINEQFF.

This rearrangement joins TRBV10-1 to TRBJ2-1; the TRBD1 assignment by TCRdb is unverifiable without DNA. CDR1 WNHNN and CDR2 SYGVQD come from the germline V gene (reference sequence). The CDR3 has 13 residues. The CDR3 is CASSGTDYNEQFF.

This clonotype registers medium-sized by frequency. J is TRBJ2-7 and V is TRBV20-1. Germline V CDR1 and CDR2: DFQATT, SNEGSKA (reference sequence). There are 14 residues in the CDR3. The CDR3 loop is CSARDPGSSYEQYF.

The chain recombines TRBV10-3 with TRBJ2-3. The CDR3 contains 12 residues. From germline, CDR1 is ENHRY and CDR2 SYGVKD. Here the CDR3 reads CAISSSTDTQYF.

The chain recombines TRBV24-1 with TRBJ2-5; with no DNA, the TCRdb D assignment of TRBD2 cannot be verified. Germline CDR1 KGHDR, CDR2 SFDVKD. The CDR3 is made up of 16 amino acids. CDR3 residues: CATSDFNRLAEETQYF.

This chain connects TRBV3-1 to TRBJ2-1; the D gene TCRdb calls, TRBD2, cannot be checked with no DNA. CDR1 and CDR2 (germline): LGHDT, YNNKEL (reference sequence). There are 13 residues in the CDR3. The CDR3 here is CASSLADYNEQFF.

The chain has TRBV2 and TRBJ2-3; TCRdb selects TRBD2, and the lack of DNA leaves this call unchecked. The CDR3 extends over 16 amino acids. CDR1 is SNHLY, CDR2 FYNNEI, per germline. CDR3 sequence reads: CASSSQSPVWGGTQYF.

The chain joins TRBV12-3 or TRBV12-4 to TRBJ2-3; TCRdb picks TRBD1, but there is no DNA to check that call. The CDR3 extends over 16 amino acids. The chain's CDR3 is CASSSRGFLTPDTQYF.

The chain is built from TRBV5-1 and TRBJ1-1. From germline, CDR1 is SGHRS and CDR2 YFSETQ. This CDR3 has 15 amino acids. The CDR3 sequence: CASSLGDYLNTEAFF. The whole variable domain, filled in from reference TRBV5-1 and TRBJ1-1, reads KAGVTQTPRYLIKTRGQQVTLSCSPISGHRSVSWYQQTPGQGLQFLFEYFSETQRNKGNFPGRFSGRQFSNSRSEMNVSTLELGDSALYLCASSLGDYLNTEAFFGQGTRLTVV.

V is TRBV5-1 and J is TRBJ2-7. Germline CDR1 SGHRS, CDR2 YFSETQ. CDR3 length: 16 amino acids. CDR3 region: CASSPFTAGVAYEQYF.

The chain is built from TRBV24-1 and TRBJ2-5; the D call of TRBD1 rests on TCRdb alone, since no DNA is present to check it. CDR3 length: 14 amino acids. Germline CDR1 and CDR2: KGHDR and SFDVKD. CDR3 loop: CATAPTGNRETQYF.

This chain uses TRBV11-2 with TRBJ2-3; TCRdb's D call, TRBD1, is unchecked because there is no DNA. From germline, CDR1 is SGHAT and CDR2 FQNNGV. This CDR3 comprises 18 residues. This CDR3 reads CASSAGQGFSGLTDTQYF.

The J gene is TRBJ1-6, the V gene TRBV7-9. Germline loops: CDR1 SEHNR, CDR2 FQNEAQ (reference sequence). CDR3 size: 16 residues. This CDR3 reads CASRHTGSSYNSPLHF.

The rearrangement uses TRBV7-8 and TRBJ2-3; the TRBD1 assignment by TCRdb is unverifiable without DNA. The CDR3 loop spans 18 amino acids. The germline CDR1 and CDR2 sequences are SGHVS and FQNEAQ. The CDR3 loop is CASTPTGHSLGGSDTQYF.

V and J are TRBV12-3 or TRBV12-4 and TRBJ1-1. The CDR3 contains 12 residues. This CDR3 is CASSLGNTEAFF.

The J gene is TRBJ1-1, the V gene TRBV30; with no DNA, the TCRdb D assignment of TRBD1 cannot be verified. CDR3 size: 15 residues. Germline CDR1 and CDR2: GTSNPN and SVGIG (reference sequence). Here the CDR3 reads CAWSPDRGFLTEAFF.

The rearrangement links TRBV6-1 to TRBJ2-1; TCRdb returns TRBD2, unconfirmable since there is no DNA. The CDR3 contains 16 residues. Germline CDR1 is MNHNS and CDR2 is SASEGT. The CDR3 reads CASSEESGGNYNEQFF.

V is TRBV7-9 and J is TRBJ1-5. CDR3 length equals 13 residues. Germline V CDR1 and CDR2: SEHNR, FQNEAQ (reference sequence). The chain's CDR3 is CASSTQRDQPQHF.

This clonotype registers medium-sized by frequency. This CDR3 is CASSYADRGYEQYF. V usage is TRBV6-5 and J usage is TRBJ2-7; TCRdb's D call of TRBD1 is untestable without DNA. CDR1 and CDR2 from the germline V gene are MNHEY and SVGAGI. The CDR3 is made up of 14 amino acids.

The chain joins TRBV27 to TRBJ1-6; there is no DNA to check the TCRdb D call of TRBD1. This CDR3 has 15 residues. The germline gives CDR1 MNHEY, CDR2 SMNVEV (reference sequence). CDR3 in amino acids: CASRLAGTVGSPLHF.

This rearrangement joins TRBV5-1 to TRBJ1-1; TCRdb's assignment of TRBD1 cannot be checked, as there is no DNA. The germline V gene has CDR1 SGHRS and CDR2 YFSETQ. The CDR3 has 14 amino acids. The CDR3 region is CASSLWGPNTEAFF.

This chain links TRBV19 with TRBJ2-6; there is no DNA to check the TCRdb D call of TRBD1. Germline loops: CDR1 LNHDA, CDR2 SQIVND (reference sequence). This CDR3 has 16 amino acids. CDR3 in amino acids: CASSGTGGSGANVLTF.

The genes are TRBV29-1 and TRBJ2-1; the TRBD2 assignment by TCRdb is unverifiable without DNA. The CDR3 runs 12 residues. From germline, CDR1 is SQVTM and CDR2 ANQGSEA. CDR3 in amino acids: CSVEGLSNEQFF.

The chain has TRBV21-1 and TRBJ1-5. TRBV21-1 represents a pseudogene. CDR3 length: 18 residues. The chain's CDR3 is CASSKSAGPAGGNQPQHF.

CDR3 sequence: CASSDSSGGNQPQHF. V is TRBV6-4 and J is TRBJ1-5. CDR3 length: 15 amino acids. Germline V gene lookup returns CDR1 MRHNA and CDR2 SNTAGT.

CDR3 loop: CASRRSSYEQYF. The rearrangement joins TRBV2 to TRBJ2-7. The germline CDR1 and CDR2 sequences are SNHLY and FYNNEI. The CDR3 covers 12 residues.

V gene TRBV5-4 combines with J gene TRBJ2-3; the D gene TCRdb calls, TRBD2, cannot be checked with no DNA. This CDR3 contains 17 residues. Germline V gene sequence: CDR1 SGHNT, CDR2 YYREEE (reference sequence). CDR3: CASSSSNLAGVTDTQYF.

The V gene is TRBV28, the J gene TRBJ2-7; TCRdb calls TRBD2, which cannot be checked without DNA. Germline lookup yields CDR1 MDHEN and CDR2 SYDVKM. The CDR3 is 13 amino acids. The CDR3 sequence is CASGASGTYEQYF.

This chain uses TRBV6-4 with TRBJ2-3. Germline CDR1 reads MRHNA; CDR2 reads SNTAGT. CDR3 length: 13 residues. This chain's CDR3 is CASSEVETDTQYF.

The CDR3 sequence: CATGSNNPALASADTQYF. The chain uses TRBV24-1 and TRBJ2-3; TCRdb names TRBD1, which stays unverified in the absence of DNA. The CDR3 runs to 18 residues. The V gene's germline CDR1 is KGHDR and CDR2 SFDVKD.

The genes are TRBV3-1 and TRBJ2-1. Germline V gives CDR1 LGHDT, CDR2 YNNKEL (reference sequence). This CDR3 is 13 amino acids long. The CDR3 loop is CASSLDGSNEQFF.

The V call is TRBV4-3, the J call TRBJ2-6. The CDR3 loop spans 17 amino acids. Germline V CDR1 and CDR2: LGHNA, YSLEER. The CDR3 sequence is CASSQEGDSSGANVLTF.